A selection of T cell receptor beta chains follows, all from one sample in a study of blood T cell repertoires in COVID-19. Assay used: immunoSEQ multiplex PCR; TCRdb lists only in-frame clones, some missing. The sample holds around 400,000 clones; approximately 91% are singletons and the top ten take around 0.94%. The sample taken for sequencing was PBMCs or T cells enriched from blood (not recorded which). Receptors were obtained from a woman in her thirties or forties who had been exposed to COVID-19. CDR3s leave out the opening cysteine and the closing phenylalanine or tryptophan.

v_gene	j_gene	CDR3aa
TRBV2	TRBJ1-3	ASKRRDTDTIY
TRBV9	TRBJ2-1	ASSVAGLLRDEQF
TRBV3-1/TRBV3-2	TRBJ1-1	ASSQDGRVKAF
TRBV20-1	TRBJ2-5	SASAETQY
TRBV19	TRBJ2-3	ASTPSGGTDTQY
TRBV14	TRBJ1-4	ASSQGLIFGTVGNRGEKLF
TRBV3-1/TRBV3-2	TRBJ2-3	ASSQTSGGPHGDTQY
TRBV9	TRBJ1-3	ASSVARGSSGNTIY
TRBV5-1	TRBJ1-1	ASSSPGQGDGRVNTEAF
TRBV6-5	TRBJ1-1	ASQGGNTEAF
TRBV13	TRBJ1-3	ASSPWTGSSGNTIY
TRBV12-5	TRBJ2-1	ASKKGGAGTDNEQF
TRBV11-2	TRBJ2-3	ASSFRLAGGTDTQY
TRBV18	TRBJ2-2	ASSPTAGTITGELF
TRBV25-1	TRBJ1-6	ASSEPRVLGSPLH
TRBV7-9	TRBJ1-2	ASRRRDRDGDNYGYT
TRBV30	TRBJ2-7	AWSVTAIAAGAFPSYEQY
TRBV11-1	TRBJ2-7	ASSQDRSYEQY
TRBV5-4	TRBJ1-1	ASSLAMGGTEAF
TRBV19	TRBJ1-5	ASRNRRVNQPQH
TRBV7-3	TRBJ1-6	ASSSGGSGSPLH
TRBV7-9	TRBJ1-6	ASSLGAGANSPLH
TRBV6-5	TRBJ1-4	ASSLDRGGEKLF
TRBV5-4	TRBJ2-1	ASSLAGSGLNEQF
TRBV10-3	TRBJ1-2	AIRENGQGYGYT
TRBV29-1	TRBJ2-1	SVEALASGSRYNEQF
TRBV30	TRBJ1-1	AGTRRGWDTEAF
TRBV12-3/TRBV12-4	TRBJ1-1	ASSLYNTEAF
TRBV5-1	TRBJ1-2	ASSLVPGQGNYGYT
TRBV25-1	TRBJ1-3	ASSEFKAGTGNTIY
TRBV5-1	TRBJ2-2	ASKKTRGTGELF
TRBV7-9	TRBJ1-2	ASSSGYYGYT